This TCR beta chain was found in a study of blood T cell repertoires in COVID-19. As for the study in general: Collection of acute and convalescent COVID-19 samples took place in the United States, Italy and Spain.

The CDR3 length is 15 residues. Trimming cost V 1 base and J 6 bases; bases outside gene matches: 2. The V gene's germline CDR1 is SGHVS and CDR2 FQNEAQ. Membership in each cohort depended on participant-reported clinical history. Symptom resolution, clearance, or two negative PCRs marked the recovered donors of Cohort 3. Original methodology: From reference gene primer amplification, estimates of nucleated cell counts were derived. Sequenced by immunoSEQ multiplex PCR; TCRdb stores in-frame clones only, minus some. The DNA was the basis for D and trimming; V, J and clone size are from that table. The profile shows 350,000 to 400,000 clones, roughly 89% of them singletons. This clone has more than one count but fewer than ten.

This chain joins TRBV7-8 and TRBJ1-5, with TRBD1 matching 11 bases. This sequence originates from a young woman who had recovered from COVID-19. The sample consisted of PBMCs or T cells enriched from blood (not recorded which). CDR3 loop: CASSLVGTGGQPQHF. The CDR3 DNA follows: TGTGCCAGCAGCTTAGTGGGGACAGGGGGTCAGCCCCAGCATTTT.